A selection of T cell receptor beta chains follows, all from one sample in a study of T-cell memory formation after mild COVID-19. TCRdb reanalysed the 5' RACE reads using MiXCR and keeps one entry per CDR3 protein. The sample yields under 200,000 distinct CDR3 sequences, roughly 10% seen once. The material sequenced was PBMCs or a T cell subset sorted from them (not recorded which). The receptors stem from a man between 18 and 35 years old who had mild COVID-19 (a few samples of this study predate the infection). Cell type and time point are not known. The CDR3 runs from the conserved cysteine through the conserved F or W. Fields, in order: CDR3 length, clone size, V gene, J gene, CDR3 protein. The size entry is marked missing in some rows and otherwise reads once, few, many or a size class.

13	-	TRBV9	TRBJ1-2	CASSVLRPSGYTF
14	few	TRBV9	TRBJ1-6	CASSRDRDNSPLHF
16	many	TRBV5-1	TRBJ2-2	CASSLVPGANTGELFF
15	few	TRBV9	TRBJ2-1	CASSASSSSYNEQFF
16	few	TRBV12-3/TRBV12-4	TRBJ2-7	CASSPPGLAGVNEQYF
14	few	TRBV4-3	TRBJ1-5	CASSQDRGLGPQHF
13	many	TRBV5-1	TRBJ2-5	CASSRGRGETQYF
15	few	TRBV7-2	TRBJ2-2	CASRAVVANTGELFF
12	few	TRBV6-5	TRBJ1-6	CASRQLSSPLHF
15	few	TRBV7-8	TRBJ1-2	CASTVGDPINYGYTF
14	-	TRBV2	TRBJ1-5	CASSDLASNQPQHF
13	-	TRBV7-2	TRBJ1-2	CASSLYVYGGYTF
14	few	TRBV7-9	TRBJ2-7	CASSLDQGSYEQYF
14	-	TRBV2	TRBJ2-7	CASTSDWSSYEQYF
12	few	TRBV30	TRBJ2-7	CAWSRAEIEQYF
16	few	TRBV6-2/TRBV6-3	TRBJ1-1	CASSEGQGWWIAEAFF
16	-	TRBV7-9	TRBJ2-5	CASSSPGLAARETQYF
16	once	TRBV5-1	TRBJ2-2	CASSPLPGQGTGELFF
14	many	TRBV5-1	TRBJ2-7	CASSLGPSADEQYF
17	-	TRBV9	TRBJ2-3	CASSVTVLGTGTDTQYF
12	few	TRBV7-3	TRBJ1-2	CASSPGQGSLLF
15	-	TRBV7-9	TRBJ2-7	CASSLNRQVSYEQYF
13	-	TRBV11-2	TRBJ2-5	CASSGQGTGTQYF
14	-	TRBV6-1	TRBJ2-5	CASLRQGAWKTQYF
14	many	TRBV12-3/TRBV12-4	TRBJ1-2	CASSLNDRVEGYTF
13	-	TRBV4-3	TRBJ2-1	CASSQDSPGKEFF
16	few	TRBV24-1	TRBJ1-5	CATSALATGTALPQHF
15	many	TRBV20-1	TRBJ1-1	CSARDGKEMNTEAFF
15	-	TRBV15	TRBJ2-7	CATSRDPGSSYEQYF